These 10 T cell receptor beta chains came from one sample sequenced in a study of cytomegalovirus exposure and HLA in healthy donors. Profiling relied on immunoSEQ multiplex PCR, and the TCRdb table lists in-frame clones only, not all of them. The sample lists a few hundred thousand clones; roughly 91% were seen once. The sequencing sample was made of PBMCs. All receptors come from a woman aged 30 to 39 in good health and CMV-seronegative.

This sequence joins TRBV27 and TRBJ1-4; 7 positions agree with TRBD1. V lost 4 bases and J lost 7; bases outside the gene matches: 9. The V gene's germline CDR1 is MNHEY and CDR2 SMNVEV (reference sequence). The CDR3 is 15 amino acids. The CDR3 DNA is TGTGCCAGCAGTTCCTCAGGGGGGCGGGCTGAAAAACTGTTTTTT. Protein sequence: CASSSSGGRAEKLFF.

This clone has a single count. The chain employs TRBV18 and TRBJ1-2; possibly TRBD1 for D (5 bases). From germline, CDR1 is KGHSH and CDR2 LQKENI. V was clipped by 0 bases and J by 6 bases, with 8 bases between them. The CDR3 consists of 13 residues. The chain's CDR3 is CASSPPTRDGYTF. As DNA, the CDR3 is TGTGCCAGCTCACCACCGACCAGGGATGGCTACACCTTC.

The chain has TRBV15 and TRBJ2-1, with D maybe TRBD2 (6 bases). The CDR3 extends over 13 amino acids. V was cut by 0 bases and J by 9 bases, with 9 bases left in between. Germline-derived CDR1 and CDR2 are LNHNV and YYDKDF (reference sequence). In DNA form, the CDR3 reads TGTGCCACCAGCAGAGATAGGAGGGTTGAGCAGTTCTTC. This codes for CATSRDRRVEQFF. Together with reference TRBV15 and TRBJ2-1, the CDR3 gives the full variable domain: DAMVIQNPRYQVTQFGKPVTLSCSQTLNHNVMYWYQQKSSQAPKLLFHYYDKDFNNEADTPDNFQSRRPNTSFCFLDIRSPGLGDTAMYLCATSRDRRVEQFFGPGTRLTVL.

The chain employs TRBV6-1 and TRBJ2-7; 7 bases line up with TRBD1. After removal of 0 bases from V and 2 bases from J, the junction contained 4 bases not matched to a gene. Germline CDR1 and CDR2: MNHNS and SASEGT. There are 15 residues in the CDR3. The CDR3 region has the DNA TGTGCCAGCAGTGAAGCATCGACAGGGACCTACGAGCAGTACTTC. This sequence encodes CASSEASTGTYEQYF.

The chain combines TRBV14 with TRBJ2-3, with a weak D call TRBD2 (6 bases). Germline assignment: CDR1 SGHDN and CDR2 FVKESK. The germline V and J ends were trimmed by 3 bases and 2 bases, with 15 bases remaining between them. The CDR3 is made up of 16 amino acids. CDR3 nucleotide sequence: TGTGCCAGCAGCCACCCGGCGGGAATTTTCACAGATACGCAGTATTTT. Its protein product is CASSHPAGIFTDTQYF.

The chain carries TRBV4-1 and TRBJ2-1; 9 positions agree with TRBD2. CDR3 size: 15 residues. V gave up 0 bases and J gave up 6 bases; unmatched junction bases: 3. CDR1 is MGHRA, CDR2 YSYEKL, per germline. CDR3 DNA: TGCGCCAGCAGCCAAGAGGCTAGCGGGGCCAATGAGCAGTTCTTC. Amino acid sequence: CASSQEASGANEQFF.

V gene TRBV5-1 combines with J gene TRBJ2-1, with 7 bases lining up with TRBD2. CDR1 and CDR2 from the germline V gene are SGHRS and YFSETQ. The ends lost 3 bases at V and 4 bases at J; junction bases unmatched: 7. The CDR3 sequence is 15 residues long. CDR3 DNA: TGCGCCAGCAGCTATGAGGGAGGGCCGTACAATGAGCAGTTCTTC. Translated, it gives CASSYEGGPYNEQFF. Full variable domain (remainder filled in from reference TRBV5-1 and TRBJ2-1): KAGVTQTPRYLIKTRGQQVTLSCSPISGHRSVSWYQQTPGQGLQFLFEYFSETQRNKGNFPGRFSGRQFSNSRSEMNVSTLELGDSALYLCASSYEGGPYNEQFFGPGTRLTVL.

The rearrangement uses TRBV4-1 and TRBJ2-7; TRBD2 matches at 12 bases. Germline CDR1 reads MGHRA; CDR2 reads YSYEKL. The CDR3 sequence is 15 residues long. With V trimmed by 4 bases and J by 2 bases, 3 bases remained unmatched. This CDR3 reads CASSPGLAGAYEQYF. The CDR3 nucleotides read TGCGCCAGCAGCCCGGGACTAGCGGGTGCCTACGAGCAGTACTTC.

The chain recombines TRBV15 with TRBJ1-5; D gene unclear. Germline CDR1 and CDR2: LNHNV and YYDKDF (reference sequence). The CDR3 extends over 12 amino acids. V lost 6 bases and J lost 4, with 7 bases in between. CDR3 DNA: TGTGCCACCAGTTGGTCGAATCAGCCCCAGCATTTT. Residues: CATSWSNQPQHF.

The chain uses TRBV12-5 and TRBJ2-2, with TRBD1 matching 7 bases. The V gene end was trimmed by 8 bases and the J gene end by 0 bases; junction bases not matched to a gene: 6. The germline gives CDR1 LGHNT, CDR2 FRNRAP. The CDR3 loop spans 15 amino acids. Written as DNA, the CDR3 is TGTGCTAGTCAGGGGGAGCGCACGAACACCGGGGAGCTGTTTTTT. It specifies CASQGERTNTGELFF.